These 5 T cell receptor beta chains were all obtained from the same sample, sequenced in a study of T-cell reconstitution after alpha-beta-depleted transplantation in children. The TCRbeta library was prepared with unique molecular identifiers. Using its own MiXCR run on the PCR reads, TCRdb lists one record per CDR3 protein. This table holds 400,000 to 550,000 distinct CDR3 sequences, 8% to 11% found once. Sequencing used PBMCs, obtained before TCRalphabeta/CD19-depleted stem cell transplant. Every receptor here comes from a child younger than 10 with inherited bone marrow failure, due to receive a stem cell transplant.

This clonotype showed up many times. V gene TRBV6-2 or TRBV6-3 combines with J gene TRBJ2-1; TRBD2 matches 7 bases. From germline, CDR1 is MNHEY and CDR2 SVGEGT. After removal of 8 bases from V and 6 bases from J, the junction contained 7 bases not matched to a gene. This CDR3 is 13 amino acids long. The CDR3 region is CASLWRETNEQFF. As DNA, the CDR3 is TGTGCCAGCCTCTGGCGGGAGACCAATGAGCAGTTCTTC.

This clonotype was found many times. The chain has TRBV11-2 and TRBJ2-1, with D uncertain. Between the trimmed V and J ends, which lost 5 bases and 6 bases, there was a span of 14 bases. Looked up from germline, CDR1 is SGHAT and CDR2 is FQNNGV. The CDR3 length is 14 residues. CDR3 residues: CASSQKSLRNEQFF. In nucleotides, the CDR3 is TGTGCCAGCAGCCAAAAAAGCCTCCGCAATGAGCAGTTCTTC.

The table lists this clonotype with many counts. The J gene is TRBJ2-1, the V gene TRBV12-3 or TRBV12-4; tentative D call: TRBD2 (6 bases). Between the trimmed V and J ends, which lost 3 bases and 5 bases, there was a span of 14 bases. CDR3 length: 15 amino acids. The CDR3 DNA is TGTGCCAGCAGTTTTTGGGAGGTTCACAACAATGAGCAGTTCTTC. Amino acids: CASSFWEVHNNEQFF.

This clonotype was counted at least ten times. J is TRBJ2-2 and V is TRBV5-1, with D tentatively TRBD2 (5 bases). V shed 0 bases and J shed 6 bases, with 12 bases lying between them. Looked up from germline, CDR1 is SGHRS and CDR2 is YFSETQ. CDR3 length: 15 amino acids. This CDR3 is CASSLEGESAGELFF. The CDR3 bases are TGCGCCAGCAGCTTGGAGGGAGAATCTGCCGGGGAGCTGTTTTTT.

This clonotype was found a few times. CDR3 in amino acids: CAWSVPAGEQFF. CDR3 coding DNA: TGTGCCTGGAGTGTACCTGCGGGTGAGCAGTTCTTC. The chain employs TRBV30 and TRBJ2-1; weak D call: TRBD2 (5 bases). CDR3 length equals 12 residues. The germline V and J ends were trimmed by 0 bases and 9 bases, with 9 bases remaining between them. Per the germline V gene, CDR1 is GTSNPN and CDR2 is SVGIG (reference sequence).